A single sample gave rise to the 22 T cell receptor beta chains below, sequenced in a study of T cells after posttransplantation cyclophosphamide. Cyclophosphamide on days +3 and +4 followed busulfan-fludarabine conditioning and a marrow graft. Data came from immunoSEQ multiplex PCR; TCRdb stores just in-frame clones and leaves some out. Sampling found over 6,500 clones, none seen once. The source material was PBMCs, sampled after allogeneic stem cell transplant with posttransplant cyclophosphamide. The source is a young adult male patient who received an allogeneic stem cell transplant from an unrelated donor, was CMV-positive, and had acute and chronic GVHD. Some T cells may have come from the graft donor.

This clone was recorded at least ten times. V gene TRBV14 combines with J gene TRBJ1-6, with a possible D match to TRBD1 (6 bases). Trimming removed 6 bases at V and 3 bases at J, with 12 bases between. The germline V gene encodes CDR1 SGHDN and CDR2 FVKESK. CDR3 length: 15 residues. The CDR3 loop reads CASRTGYSYNSPLHF. CDR3 in DNA: TGTGCCAGCAGAACAGGGTACAGCTATAATTCACCCCTCCACTTT.

This clone was counted ten times or more. The V gene is TRBV25-1, the J gene TRBJ1-3; D is possibly TRBD1 (6 bases). CDR3 length equals 14 residues. The germline V gene encodes CDR1 MGHDK and CDR2 SYGVNS. V was clipped by 4 bases and J by 1 base, with 8 bases between them. In nucleotides, the CDR3 is TGTGCCAGCAGTGGCAGGGGTTCTGGAAACACCATATATTTT. Translated, it gives CASSGRGSGNTIYF.

This clone was seen many times. The chain couples TRBV5-1 to TRBJ2-2; D not certain. The V end lost 3 bases, the J end lost 6 bases, and 9 bases lay between the germline ends. This CDR3 has 13 amino acids. Germline assignment: CDR1 SGHRS and CDR2 YFSETQ. This chain's CDR3 is CASSSTYPGELFF. The CDR3 DNA is TGCGCCAGCAGCTCCACCTATCCCGGGGAGCTGTTTTTT.

This clone was seen repeatedly, ten times or more. The V gene is TRBV11-2, the J gene TRBJ1-6; D is possibly TRBD1 (6 bases). The CDR3 is 17 residues long. The V end was cut by 1 base, the J end by 6 bases, with 16 bases between. From germline, CDR1 is SGHAT and CDR2 FQNNGV. The CDR3 is CASSLVPTRGGNSPLHF. The DNA for the CDR3 is TGTGCCAGCAGCTTAGTGCCCACGAGGGGGGGTAATTCACCCCTCCACTTT.

This clone came up many times. This chain links TRBV11-3 with TRBJ1-3; no definite D call. CDR1 and CDR2 from the germline V gene are SGHNT and YENEEA. Trimming took off 3 bases at V and 0 bases at J, with 15 bases between the two ends. The CDR3 extends over 17 amino acids. DNA of the CDR3: TGTGCCAGCAGCTTGCTGAGATACCGAAACTCTGGAAACACCATATATTTT. Protein product: CASSLLRYRNSGNTIYF.

This clone has ten or more counts. The rearrangement uses TRBV5-1 and TRBJ1-4; 8 nucleotides align to TRBD1. Germline V CDR1 and CDR2: SGHRS, YFSETQ. V lost 5 bases, J lost 8 bases, and 11 bases stayed unmatched. This CDR3 is 15 amino acids long. CDR3 sequence: CASSELGQGREKLFF. The CDR3 bases are TGCGCCAGCAGTGAGCTAGGACAGGGTCGGGAAAAACTGTTTTTT. Based on the CDR3 plus reference TRBV5-1 and TRBJ1-4, the full variable domain is KAGVTQTPRYLIKTRGQQVTLSCSPISGHRSVSWYQQTPGQGLQFLFEYFSETQRNKGNFPGRFSGRQFSNSRSEMNVSTLELGDSALYLCASSELGQGREKLFFGSGTQLSVL.

This clone was picked up many times. V gene TRBV7-9 combines with J gene TRBJ2-3, with no clear D. V was shortened by 4 bases and J by 14 bases, with 16 bases between the two germline ends. This CDR3 has 12 residues. CDR1 is SEHNR, CDR2 FQNEAQ, per germline (reference sequence). For the CDR3, the DNA is TGTGCCAGCAGCTACGACACGGCCATGGGGTATTTT. Amino acids: CASSYDTAMGYF.

In its sample, this clone was seen many times. The rearrangement joins TRBV6-1 to TRBJ2-5; 7 bases align to TRBD2. V gave up 5 bases and J gave up 9 bases; unmatched junction bases: 9. The germline V gene has CDR1 MNHNS and CDR2 SASEGT. There are 13 residues in the CDR3. CDR3 in amino acids: CASSRRGVIPQYF. In DNA, the CDR3 is TGTGCCAGCAGTCGCCGGGGGGTGATTCCCCAGTACTTC.

In its sample, this clone is medium-sized. The chain uses TRBV5-1 and TRBJ1-4, with TRBD1 matching 9 bases. CDR1 and CDR2 from the germline V gene are SGHRS and YFSETQ. V shed 6 bases, J shed 8 bases, and the junction held 14 bases outside the gene matches. This CDR3 comprises 16 residues. The CDR3 spells CASNLLPGTGNEKLFF. CDR3 DNA: TGCGCCAGCAACCTATTACCCGGGACAGGGAACGAAAAACTGTTTTTT.

This clone has at least ten counts. The chain uses TRBV4-1 and TRBJ2-1, with D perhaps TRBD1 (5 bases). Germline V gives CDR1 MGHRA, CDR2 YSYEKL. Trimming took off 0 bases at V and 6 bases at J, with 12 bases between the two ends. The CDR3 runs 15 residues. The CDR3 nucleotides are TGCGCCAGCAGCCAAGATGGGGCAGGGCGCAATGAGCAGTTCTTC. Its protein is CASSQDGAGRNEQFF.

By share, this clone counts as medium-sized. The genes are TRBV18 and TRBJ1-2; 7 bases match TRBD1. CDR3 length: 14 residues. With V trimmed by 3 bases and J by 2 bases, 3 bases remained unmatched. Per germline, CDR1 KGHSH and CDR2 LQKENI. The CDR3 is CASSPEQGNYGYTF. The CDR3 region has the DNA TGTGCCAGCTCACCTGAACAGGGGAACTATGGCTACACCTTC. Variable domain in full (rest from reference TRBV18 and TRBJ1-2): NAGVMQNPRHLVRRRGQEARLRCSPMKGHSHVYWYRQLPEEGLKFMVYLQKENIIDESGMPKERFSAEFPKEGPSILRIQQVVRGDSAAYFCASSPEQGNYGYTFGSGTRLTVV.

This clone occurred many times. V usage is TRBV4-3 and J usage is TRBJ2-2; D is possibly TRBD2 (5 bases). Between the trimmed V and J ends, which lost 1 base and 0 bases, there was a span of 9 bases. The CDR3 length is 16 residues. Germline assignment: CDR1 LGHNA and CDR2 YSLEER. For the CDR3, the DNA is TGCGCCAGCAGCCAAGCGACGGGGACGAACACCGGGGAGCTGTTTTTT. Residues: CASSQATGTNTGELFF.

This clone turned up a few times. One end of the junction varies from germline; a read error may be responsible. The V and J genes are TRBV7-2 and TRBJ2-1; 13 positions match TRBD2. The CDR3 totals 17 residues. Germline-derived CDR1 and CDR2 are SGHTA and FQGNSA. CDR3 sequence: CASWATSGGQTYNDQFF. The CDR3 nucleotides are TGTGCCAGCTGGGCGACTAGCGGGGGGCAAACCTACAATGATCAGTTCTTC.

This clone was picked up many times. The chain uses TRBV28 and TRBJ1-1, with a possible D match to TRBD1 (5 bases). Trimming cost V 6 bases and J 0 bases, with 17 bases left between them. CDR1 and CDR2 from the germline V gene are MDHEN and SYDVKM. This CDR3 region has 16 residues. In nucleotides, the CDR3 is TGTGCCAGCAGACTCCTGGGGGGACTTCTGAACACTGAAGCTTTCTTT. It is translated as CASRLLGGLLNTEAFF.

This clone was counted at least ten times. V gene TRBV27 combines with J gene TRBJ1-6; no clear D. Trimming cost V 2 bases and J 8 bases, with 10 bases left between them. Germline values: CDR1 MNHEY, CDR2 SMNVEV (reference sequence). The CDR3 sequence is 14 residues long. The CDR3 DNA is TGTGCCAGCAGTTTACGAGGTGTCGATTCACCCCTCCACTTT. This codes for CASSLRGVDSPLHF.

This clone showed up many times. V is TRBV2 and J is TRBJ1-1, with a weak D call TRBD1 (5 bases). The CDR3 covers 12 residues. V lost 9 bases and J lost 4, with 12 bases in between. In germline, CDR1 is SNHLY, CDR2 FYNNEI. Here the CDR3 reads CARESRGTEAFF. For the CDR3, the DNA is TGTGCCAGGGAATCTAGGGGCACTGAAGCTTTCTTT.

This clone was picked up many times. The chain couples TRBV5-6 to TRBJ2-5, with D possibly matching TRBD1 (6 bases). Looked up from germline, CDR1 is SGHDT and CDR2 is YYEEEE. V was cut by 4 bases and J by 5 bases, with 6 bases left in between. This CDR3 is 11 amino acids long. This CDR3 is CASSQGETQYF. CDR3 nucleotides: TGTGCCAGCAGCCAGGGGGAGACCCAGTACTTC.

The table lists this clone with many counts. The gene calls are TRBV5-6 and TRBJ1-4, with 8 bases identical to TRBD1. J was trimmed by 5 bases and V by 0 bases; bases with no gene match: 3. Germline values: CDR1 SGHDT, CDR2 YYEEEE. The CDR3 covers 15 residues. The CDR3 region has the DNA TGTGCCAGCAGCTTGGGACAGGGGCGAAATGAAAAACTGTTTTTT. This codes for CASSLGQGRNEKLFF.

Within the sample, this clone is medium-sized (0.01 to 0.1%). The V and J genes are TRBV12-5 and TRBJ1-3, with D unresolved. Trimming removed 6 bases from V and 0 bases from J, with 6 bases in between. Per the germline V gene, CDR1 is LGHNT and CDR2 is FRNRAP. CDR3 length: 13 amino acids. The CDR3 here is CASGHRSGNTIYF. The CDR3 bases are TGTGCTAGTGGACATCGCTCTGGAAACACCATATATTTT.

This clone was seen repeatedly, ten times or more. The V gene is TRBV7-9, the J gene TRBJ1-4, with unresolved D. The CDR3 consists of 14 residues. With 6 bases removed from V and 7 bases from J, the gap between germline ends came to 15 bases. Germline-derived CDR1 and CDR2 are SEHNR and FQNEAQ (reference sequence). The CDR3 region is CASRPRGVGEKLFF. Here the CDR3 DNA reads TGTGCCAGCAGGCCCCGCGGGGTGGGTGAAAAACTGTTTTTT. Drawing the rest from reference TRBV7-9 and TRBJ1-4, the complete variable domain is DTGVSQNPRHKITKRGQNVTFRCDPISEHNRLYWYRQTLGQGPEFLTYFQNEAQLEKSRLLSDRFSAERPKGSFSTLEIQRTEQGDSAMYLCASRPRGVGEKLFFGSGTQLSVL.

This clone has ten or more counts. The chain has TRBV7-9 and TRBJ1-3; D not resolved. V was shortened by 4 bases and J by 0 bases, with 4 bases between the two germline ends. Germline V lookup: CDR1 SEHNR, CDR2 FQNEAQ (reference sequence). This CDR3 spans 13 amino acids. In DNA form, the CDR3 reads TGTGCCAGCAGCTCCGGCTCTGGAAACACCATATATTTT. It codes for CASSSGSGNTIYF.

This clone has a count of ten or more. The gene calls are TRBV7-2 and TRBJ1-5, with D perhaps matching TRBD1 (5 bases). Trimming left V 2 bases short and J 5 bases short, with 7 bases between. The CDR3 extends over 13 amino acids. The V gene's germline CDR1 is SGHTA and CDR2 FQGNSA. This CDR3 reads CASSLKGDQPQHF. CDR3 nucleotide sequence: TGTGCCAGCAGCTTAAAAGGGGATCAGCCCCAGCATTTT.